This T cell receptor (beta chain) derives from a study of T-cell reconstitution after alpha-beta-depleted transplantation in children. General observations from the study: By about two months after transplant, alpha-beta T cells reportedly arose from several hundred graft clones that had expanded. Surviving recipient cells, namely T cells and thymic progenitors, were the source of high day-60 TCRbeta diversity in some patients. A year post-transplant, T-cell counts and diversity derived mostly from newly produced T cells.

This clonotype was seen ten or more times. Antigen unknown. The ends were cut back, 5 bases at V and 3 bases at J, with 13 bases in the middle. The CDR3 spans 15 residues. The V gene's germline CDR1 is SGHAT and CDR2 FQNNGV. It was with unique molecular identifiers that the TCRbeta library was prepared. TCRdb independently ran MiXCR on the PCR reads; one entry per CDR3 protein. The table has approximately 32,000 distinct CDR3 sequences, 6% to 8.5% seen once. V is TRBV11-2 and J is TRBJ2-2; D remains ambiguous. The sample here was peripheral blood, taken 60 days after TCRalphabeta/CD19-depleted stem cell transplant. The sequence came from a child under two years old who had a stem cell transplant for acute myeloid leukemia, so the T cells may come from the graft donor. The CDR3 coding sequence is TGTGCCAGCAGCCCCTTCGTGTCACACACCGGGGAGCTGTTTTTT. It translates to CASSPFVSHTGELFF.